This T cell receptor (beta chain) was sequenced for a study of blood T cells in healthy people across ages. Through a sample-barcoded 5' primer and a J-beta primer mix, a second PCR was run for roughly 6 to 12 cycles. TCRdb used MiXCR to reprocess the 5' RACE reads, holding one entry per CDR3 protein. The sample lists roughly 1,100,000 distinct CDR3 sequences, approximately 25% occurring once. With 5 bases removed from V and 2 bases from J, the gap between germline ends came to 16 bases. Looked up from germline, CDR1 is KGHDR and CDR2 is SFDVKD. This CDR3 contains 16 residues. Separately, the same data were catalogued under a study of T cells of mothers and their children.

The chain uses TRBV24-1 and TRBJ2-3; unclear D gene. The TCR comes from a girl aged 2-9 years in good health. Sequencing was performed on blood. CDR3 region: CATSAGRTDLTDTQYF. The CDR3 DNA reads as TGTGCCACCAGTGCAGGCCGCACGGACCTCACAGATACGCAGTATTTT.